Below, 23 T cell receptor beta chains from the same sample are listed, as sequenced in a study of blood T cell repertoires in COVID-19. Assay: immunoSEQ multiplex PCR; the TCRdb copy retains only in-frame clones and omits some. The data hold 85,000 to 130,000 clones, with 65% to 90% observed a single time. The sequenced sample consisted of PBMCs or T cells enriched from blood (not recorded which). Receptor source: a woman in her fifties or sixties who had recovered from COVID-19.

The chain has TRBV27 and TRBJ1-2; D gene uncertain. The germline V gene has CDR1 MNHEY and CDR2 SMNVEV (reference sequence). CDR3 length equals 16 residues. V was trimmed by 5 bases and J by 6 bases, leaving 22 bases between them. This CDR3 is CASSPNSRRDLNGYTF. The CDR3 DNA reads TGTGCCAGCAGTCCCAATTCTCGGCGGGATCTAAATGGCTACACCTTC.

The chain has TRBV19 and TRBJ1-5; 8 positions agree with TRBD1. The CDR3 has 14 residues. CDR1 is LNHDA, CDR2 SQIVND, per germline (reference sequence). V shed 7 bases and J 0 bases; nucleotides not matched to a gene: 2. DNA for the CDR3: TGTGCCAGTACAGGGGGCTTTAGCAATCAGCCCCAGCATTTT. Its translation: CASTGGFSNQPQHF.

This sequence joins TRBV6-5 and TRBJ1-1; D is unresolved. The length of the CDR3 is 12 residues. The germline V gene encodes CDR1 MNHEY and CDR2 SVGAGI. V lost 0 bases, J lost 7 bases, and 6 bases lay in between. In DNA form, the CDR3 reads TGTGCCAGCAGTTACTCGTCAATTGAAGCTTTCTTT. Translated: CASSYSSIEAFF.

This clone was picked up one time. The rearrangement joins TRBV7-9 to TRBJ2-5; TRBD1 matches at 7 bases. J lost 5 bases, V lost 5 bases, and 8 bases had no gene match. Germline loops: CDR1 SEHNR, CDR2 FQNEAQ (reference sequence). The CDR3 has 14 residues. The CDR3 loop is CASSVETGLETQYF. In DNA form, the CDR3 reads TGTGCCAGCAGCGTCGAGACAGGGTTGGAGACCCAGTACTTC.

The chain uses TRBV27 and TRBJ1-6; 9 nucleotides agree with TRBD1. V shed 6 bases and J 7 bases; nucleotides not matched to a gene: 10. Germline-derived CDR1 and CDR2 are MNHEY and SMNVEV (reference sequence). The CDR3 totals 16 residues. This CDR3 reads CASSYKGQGWNSPLHF. In DNA, the CDR3 is TGTGCCAGCAGCTACAAGGGACAGGGCTGGAATTCACCCCTCCACTTT.

The V gene is TRBV10-1, the J gene TRBJ2-5, with 8 positions matching TRBD1. Germline loops: CDR1 WNHNN, CDR2 SYGVQD (reference sequence). This CDR3 has 14 residues. J was trimmed by 5 bases and V by 4 bases; bases with no gene match: 6. The CDR3 DNA reads TGCGCCAGCAGTGCAGGGGGCGCGGGGGAGACCCAGTACTTC. Amino acid sequence: CASSAGGAGETQYF.

The chain links TRBV23-1 to TRBJ2-1, with D perhaps matching TRBD2 (6 bases). TRBV23-1 is assigned to the ORF class and has an uncertain function. V lost 0 bases, J lost 5 bases, and 14 bases lay in between. This CDR3 spans 16 amino acids. CDR3 in DNA: TGCGCCAGCAGTCAATCTAGGGCGGGGTCACACAATGAGCAGTTCTTC. This gives the protein CASSQSRAGSHNEQFF.

This chain joins TRBV28 and TRBJ2-7; 9 bases align to TRBD2. The ends lost 3 bases at V and 1 base at J; junction bases unmatched: 4. The CDR3 runs to 15 residues. Germline CDR1 and CDR2: MDHEN and SYDVKM. CDR3 sequence: CASSFPSGISYEQYF. DNA for the CDR3: TGTGCCAGCAGTTTCCCTAGCGGGATATCCTACGAGCAGTACTTC.

This chain joins TRBV28 and TRBJ2-5; 7 nucleotides match TRBD1. Germline-derived CDR1 and CDR2 are MDHEN and SYDVKM. This CDR3 is built from 12 residues. J gave up 9 bases and V 6 bases, and 7 bases lay outside the gene matches. CDR3 loop: CASRVRQGAQYF. CDR3 DNA sequence: TGTGCCAGCAGGGTTCGACAGGGTGCCCAGTACTTC.

This chain links TRBV20-1 with TRBJ2-7; no clear D gene. The CDR3 is made up of 11 amino acids. V was cut by 3 bases and J by 3 bases, with 6 bases left in between. CDR1 and CDR2 (germline): DFQATT, SNEGSKA (reference sequence). The DNA for the CDR3 is TGCAGTGCTAGTGACAACTACGAGCAGTACTTC. This encodes CSASDNYEQYF.

For the CDR3, the DNA is TGTGCCAGCAGCTCTACAGGGATCGGCGAGCAGTACTTC. This gives the protein CASSSTGIGEQYF. V usage is TRBV7-9 and J usage is TRBJ2-7, with TRBD1 as a possible D gene (6 bases). Per the germline V gene, CDR1 is SEHNR and CDR2 is FQNEAQ (reference sequence). Trimming removed 4 bases from V and 6 bases from J, with 13 bases in between. The CDR3 loop spans 13 amino acids.

This clone was seen just once. The chain is built from TRBV30 and TRBJ2-1; maybe TRBD2 (7 bases). V was trimmed by 4 bases and J by 2 bases, leaving 12 bases between them. The CDR3 is 14 amino acids. Per germline, CDR1 GTSNPN and CDR2 SVGIG (reference sequence). The CDR3 sequence: CAWIGRGPYNEQFF. The CDR3, as DNA: TGTGCCTGGATCGGGCGGGGGCCCTACAATGAGCAGTTCTTC.

The gene calls are TRBV6-5 and TRBJ2-7; 9 bases align to TRBD1. The CDR3 is 14 residues long. From germline, CDR1 is MNHEY and CDR2 SVGAGI. J lost 4 bases, V lost 4 bases, and 5 bases had no gene match. CDR3 loop: CASSSGTGIYEQYF. DNA of the CDR3: TGTGCCAGCAGTTCCGGGACAGGGATTTACGAGCAGTACTTC.

This chain uses TRBV18 with TRBJ2-5; TRBD1 aligns across 12 bases. With 3 bases clipped from V and 4 bases from J, the junction kept 6 bases outside the gene matches. Germline CDR1 is KGHSH and CDR2 is LQKENI. The CDR3 has 16 residues. In nucleotides, the CDR3 is TGTGCCAGCTCACCTACCGGGACAGGGGGCGGAGAGACCCAGTACTTC. This codes for CASSPTGTGGGETQYF.

This rearrangement joins TRBV6-1 to TRBJ2-7; TRBD1 agrees at 9 bases. This CDR3 has 15 residues. Germline trimming cut 6 bases from V and 2 bases from J; bases unmatched to any gene: 8. Germline CDR1 is MNHNS and CDR2 is SASEGT. CDR3 bases: TGTGCCAGCAGCAACCGGGACAGGGCCACCTACGAGCAGTACTTC. Translated: CASSNRDRATYEQYF.

The chain combines TRBV19 with TRBJ2-1; 12 bases match TRBD2. The germline V gene encodes CDR1 LNHDA and CDR2 SQIVND (reference sequence). The J segment lost 9 bases and the V segment lost 0 bases, leaving 3 bases of the junction unmatched. This CDR3 region has 15 residues. The CDR3 here is CASSIDPSGRGEQFF. CDR3 DNA: TGTGCCAGTAGTATAGATCCTAGCGGGAGGGGTGAGCAGTTCTTC.

This clone was detected once. CDR3 loop: CASSRLIGGGETQYF. CDR3 sequence (DNA): TGTGCCAGCAGTCGGTTGATAGGGGGCGGGGAGACCCAGTACTTC. V is TRBV28 and J is TRBJ2-5; 7 positions agree with TRBD1. The CDR3 has 15 residues. Germline CDR1 and CDR2: MDHEN and SYDVKM. V lost 5 bases, J lost 5 bases, and 11 bases stayed unmatched.

This chain uses TRBV3-1 (or the pseudogene TRBV3-2) with TRBJ1-2; 7 bases are a match to TRBD1. Germline V CDR1 and CDR2: LGHDT, YNNKEL (reference sequence). There are 15 residues in the CDR3. V lost 6 bases and J lost 0; bases outside the gene matches: 7. CDR3 sequence: CASRPAGTANYGYTF. The CDR3 DNA is TGTGCCAGCAGGCCGGCTGGGACAGCTAACTATGGCTACACCTTC.

The chain combines TRBV14 with TRBJ2-5, with a weak D call TRBD2 (5 bases). This CDR3 has 12 residues. V lost 5 bases to trimming and J lost 6 bases, with 10 bases between them. Germline-derived CDR1 and CDR2 are SGHDN and FVKESK. CDR3: CASSSSRQTQYF. As DNA, the CDR3 is TGTGCCAGCAGCTCTAGCAGACAGACCCAGTACTTC.

The count of this clone is one. The genes are TRBV24-1 and TRBJ1-3; D gene unclear. Germline V gives CDR1 KGHDR, CDR2 SFDVKD. The length of the CDR3 is 15 residues. Trimming pared 4 bases from V and 4 bases from J, leaving 13 bases between. CDR3 residues: CATSEGDKSGNTIYF. In nucleotides, the CDR3 is TGTGCCACCAGTGAGGGTGACAAATCCGGAAACACCATATATTTT.

This chain uses TRBV9 with TRBJ1-5; a weak D match, TRBD1 (5 bases). Per the germline V gene, CDR1 is SGDLS and CDR2 is YYNGEE. The germline V and J ends were trimmed by 5 bases and 6 bases, with 18 bases remaining between them. The CDR3 has 15 amino acids. CDR3: CASSDGAGFGQPQHF. The CDR3, as DNA: TGTGCCAGCAGTGATGGGGCAGGGTTTGGTCAGCCCCAGCATTTT.

The chain recombines TRBV24-1 with TRBJ2-2, with 9 bases matching TRBD1. CDR3 length equals 15 residues. With V trimmed by 7 bases and J by 3 bases, 5 bases remained unmatched. Germline CDR1 reads KGHDR; CDR2 reads SFDVKD. The CDR3 DNA reads as TGTGCCACCAGGCCCGGGACAGGGTACACCGGGGAGCTGTTTTTT. Translation: CATRPGTGYTGELFF.

The chain has TRBV4-1 and TRBJ2-7, with 7 nucleotides matching TRBD1. J gave up 5 bases and V 3 bases, and 10 bases lay outside the gene matches. CDR3 size: 15 residues. Germline V CDR1 and CDR2: MGHRA, YSYEKL. CDR3 in amino acids: CASSQGTVDSHEQYF. CDR3 nucleotides: TGCGCCAGCAGCCAGGGGACAGTGGATTCCCACGAGCAGTACTTC.